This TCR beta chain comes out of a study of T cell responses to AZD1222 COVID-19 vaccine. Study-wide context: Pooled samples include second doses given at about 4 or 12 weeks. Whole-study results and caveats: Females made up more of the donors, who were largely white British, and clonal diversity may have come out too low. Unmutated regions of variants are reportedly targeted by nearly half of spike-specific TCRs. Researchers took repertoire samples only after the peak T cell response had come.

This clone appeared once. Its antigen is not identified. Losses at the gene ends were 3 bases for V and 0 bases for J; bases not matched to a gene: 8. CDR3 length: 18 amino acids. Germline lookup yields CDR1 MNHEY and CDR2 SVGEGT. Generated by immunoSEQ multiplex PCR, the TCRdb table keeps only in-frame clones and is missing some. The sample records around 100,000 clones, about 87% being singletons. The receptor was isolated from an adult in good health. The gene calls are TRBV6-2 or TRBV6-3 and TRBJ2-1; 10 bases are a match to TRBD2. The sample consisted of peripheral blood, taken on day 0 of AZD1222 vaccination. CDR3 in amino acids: CASSYSLAGVSSYNEQFF. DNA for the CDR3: TGTGCCAGCAGTTATTCCCTAGCGGGAGTGAGCTCCTACAATGAGCAGTTCTTC.